This TCR beta chain was observed in a study of T-cell reconstitution after alpha-beta-depleted transplantation in children. Points from the study as a whole: Several hundred graft clones that had expanded were reportedly the source of alpha-beta T cells about two months after transplant. A year post-transplant, T-cell counts and diversity derived mostly from newly produced T cells. Elevated TCRbeta diversity at day 60 was traced, in some patients, to surviving recipient T cells and thymic progenitors.

Turning to this clonotype: Its matching antigen is unknown.

Molecular barcoding with unique molecular identifiers was used for the TCRbeta library. TCRdb recomputed calls from the PCR reads with MiXCR, one row per CDR3 protein. Of 130,000 to 150,000 distinct CDR3 sequences in the sample, around 9% were seen once. The CDR3 loop spans 14 amino acids. Germline V CDR1 and CDR2: DFQATT, SNEGSKA (reference sequence). V dropped 2 bases and J dropped 5; count of bases not matched to a gene: 6. The material sequenced was PBMCs, mostly from graft donor cells, taken 180 days after TCRalphabeta/CD19-depleted stem cell transplant. This chain connects TRBV20-1 to TRBJ2-7; 10 bases align to TRBD2. The TCR originated in a female patient aged 2-15 years who had a stem cell transplant for congenital amegakaryocytic thrombocytopenia, so the T cells may come from the graft donor. DNA of the CDR3: TGCAGTGCTAGAAGCGGGAGGGCCCTCCACGAGCAGTACTTC. It specifies CSARSGRALHEQYF.